Following are 26 T cell receptor beta chains from one sample sequenced in a study of blood T cells in healthy people across ages. Then a second PCR, running roughly 7 to 11 cycles, was carried out with a sample-barcoded 5' primer and a J-beta primer mix. In TCRdb, the 5' RACE reads were re-called with MiXCR into one record per CDR3 protein. In the table there are some 1,800,000 distinct CDR3 sequences, about two fifths of which are singletons. Sequences were obtained from blood. Source of these receptors: a human donor in good health.

This clonotype has a handful of counts. The chain uses TRBV6-5 and TRBJ2-1, with D perhaps given as TRBD1 or TRBD2 (6 bases each). CDR3 length: 14 residues. The V gene lost 4 bases and the J gene lost 2 bases, with 9 bases spanning the gap. Germline V gene lookup returns CDR1 MNHEY and CDR2 SVGAGI. CDR3 amino acids: CASSWRGTYNEQFF. CDR3 bases: TGTGCCAGCAGTTGGAGGGGGACCTACAATGAGCAGTTCTTC.

The chain combines TRBV24-1 with TRBJ2-3; 9 nucleotides match TRBD1. The germline gives CDR1 KGHDR, CDR2 SFDVKD. Trimming at V came to 0 bases and at J to 1 base, leaving 1 base not matched to a gene. This CDR3 has 16 amino acids. The CDR3 is CATSDLWDRGTDTQYF. DNA for the CDR3: TGTGCCACCAGTGATTTGTGGGACAGGGGCACAGATACGCAGTATTTT.

For this clonotype: A much larger clone differs by one base, so this may be a read error. This chain joins TRBV12-3 or TRBV12-4 and TRBJ1-2; D remains ambiguous. V lost 7 bases and J lost 2, with 8 bases in between. This CDR3 is built from 12 residues. CDR3 sequence reads: CASTFENYGYTF. Here the CDR3 DNA reads TGTGCCAGCACCTTCGAGAACTATGGCTACACCTTC.

The chain recombines TRBV19 with TRBJ1-1; D is possibly TRBD1 (6 bases). The CDR3 totals 14 residues. V gave up 3 bases and J gave up 1 base, with 9 bases separating them. Germline V gives CDR1 LNHDA, CDR2 SQIVND (reference sequence). This CDR3 is CASSINRENTEAFF. The CDR3 bases are TGTGCCAGTAGTATTAACAGGGAGAACACTGAAGCTTTCTTT.

This clonotype was observed a few times. The chain recombines TRBV10-3 with TRBJ1-5, with 10 positions matching TRBD1. Losses at the gene ends were 3 bases for V and 7 bases for J; bases not matched to a gene: 6. Germline lookup yields CDR1 ENHRY and CDR2 SYGVKD. The CDR3 has 15 residues. The CDR3, as DNA: TGTGCCATCAGTGAAGGGACAGGGGTTTTACAGCCCCAGCATTTT. Protein product: CAISEGTGVLQPQHF.

The chain joins TRBV12-3 or TRBV12-4 to TRBJ2-3, with 11 bases lining up with TRBD1. The CDR3 has 15 amino acids. The trim removed 6 bases at V and 3 bases at J, leaving 5 bases unmatched. CDR3 in DNA: TGTGCCAGCAGGGGGGGACAGGGGGAAACAGATACGCAGTATTTT. Its protein product is CASRGGQGETDTQYF.

This chain connects TRBV5-6 to TRBJ2-1; tentative D call: TRBD2 (6 bases). The ends were cut back, 2 bases at V and 6 bases at J, with 15 bases in the middle. In germline, CDR1 is SGHDT, CDR2 YYEEEE. CDR3 length equals 15 residues. The CDR3 coding sequence is TGTGCCAGCAGCTTCGGGGGACCCCCAATCAATGAGCAGTTCTTC. This gives the protein CASSFGGPPINEQFF.

This clonotype is a singleton in its sample. The V call is TRBV14, the J call TRBJ2-1; D unclear. The CDR3 runs to 13 residues. V was trimmed by 2 bases and J by 6 bases, leaving 8 bases between them. The germline V gene encodes CDR1 SGHDN and CDR2 FVKESK. CDR3 loop: CASSQPLTNEQFF. The CDR3 nucleotides are TGTGCCAGCAGCCAACCTCTCACCAATGAGCAGTTCTTC.

This clonotype showed up many times. The V and J genes are TRBV7-9 and TRBJ1-1; 9 bases agree with TRBD1. Looked up from germline, CDR1 is SEHNR and CDR2 is FQNEAQ (reference sequence). J lost 3 bases, V lost 4 bases, and 0 bases had no gene match. The CDR3 is 13 residues long. The DNA of the CDR3 is TGTGCCAGCAGCTGGACAGGGGACACTGAAGCTTTCTTT. This encodes CASSWTGDTEAFF.

This clonotype was found many times. The rearrangement joins TRBV29-1 to TRBJ2-1; 7 positions agree with TRBD2. This CDR3 is built from 13 residues. V dropped 7 bases and J dropped 10; count of bases not matched to a gene: 13. Germline V gene data show CDR1 as SQVTM and CDR2 as ANQGSEA. CDR3 in DNA: TGCAGCGGAGGGAGCCCGGCCGGGGGGGAGCAGTTCTTC. Encoded protein: CSGGSPAGGEQFF.

The chain joins TRBV5-1 to TRBJ1-2, with 7 bases identical to TRBD1. Trimming at V came to 4 bases and at J to 4 bases, leaving 10 bases not matched to a gene. This CDR3 spans 15 amino acids. Looked up from germline, CDR1 is SGHRS and CDR2 is YFSETQ. The CDR3 region is CASSPATGLGYGYTF. Written as DNA, the CDR3 is TGCGCCAGCAGCCCCGCGACAGGGCTAGGCTATGGCTACACCTTC.

The chain carries TRBV20-1 and TRBJ1-5, with a tentative D call TRBD1 (6 bases). The CDR3 sequence is 15 residues long. Germline-derived CDR1 and CDR2 are DFQATT and SNEGSKA (reference sequence). V lost 0 bases and J lost 3, with 12 bases in between. DNA for the CDR3: TGCAGTGCTAGAGATGCGGACAGACTCAATCAGCCCCAGCATTTT. Protein sequence: CSARDADRLNQPQHF.

This clonotype was seen a single time. The chain uses TRBV20-1 and TRBJ1-3; D is uncertain. Looked up from germline, CDR1 is DFQATT and CDR2 is SNEGSKA (reference sequence). This CDR3 contains 13 residues. Trimming cost V 0 bases and J 4 bases, with 7 bases left between them. The CDR3 loop is CSAREATGNTIYF. CDR3 nucleotides: TGCAGTGCTAGAGAGGCTACAGGAAACACCATATATTTT.

The rearrangement joins TRBV5-6 to TRBJ2-7, with 9 nucleotides matching TRBD1. Trimming removed 4 bases from V and 3 bases from J; junction bases left unmatched: 11. Per the germline V gene, CDR1 is SGHDT and CDR2 is YYEEEE. The CDR3 is made up of 16 amino acids. CDR3 region: CASSRDRDELDYEQYF. CDR3 nucleotides: TGTGCCAGCAGCAGGGACAGGGACGAGCTCGACTACGAGCAGTACTTC. Full variable domain (outside the CDR3, taken from reference TRBV5-6 and TRBJ2-7): DAGVTQSPTHLIKTRGQQVTLRCSPKSGHDTVSWYQQALGQGPQFIFQYYEEEERQRGNFPDRFSGHQFPNYSSELNVNALLLGDSALYLCASSRDRDELDYEQYFGPGTRLTVT.

This chain connects TRBV21-1 to TRBJ2-7; the D call of TRBD2 is as the table states it, not checked on the DNA. TRBV21-1 is classified as a pseudogene. This CDR3 spans 16 amino acids. The CDR3 sequence is CASSKVPGPHSYEQYF. CDR3 DNA: TGTGCCAGCAGCAAAGTCCCAGGGCCACACTCCTACGAGCAGTACTTC.

V and J are TRBV20-1 and TRBJ2-7, with unresolved D. Germline lookup yields CDR1 DFQATT and CDR2 SNEGSKA (reference sequence). The CDR3 length is 13 residues. V lost 3 bases to trimming and J lost 5 bases, with 14 bases between them. DNA for the CDR3: TGCAGTGCTAGGACCGAAATTGGGGACGAGCAGTACTTC. It yields the protein CSARTEIGDEQYF.

CDR3 nucleotides: TGTGCCAGCAGTTCAGAGGAAGAGCAGTTCTTC. Protein: CASSSEEEQFF. The chain recombines TRBV12-3 or TRBV12-4 with TRBJ2-1; D ambiguous. V was trimmed by 4 bases and J by 10 bases, leaving 8 bases between them. This CDR3 is 11 amino acids long.

This clonotype was picked up a small number of times. The chain employs TRBV23-1 and TRBJ1-2, with TRBD1 as a possible D gene (5 bases). TRBV23-1 is an ORF, and what it does is uncertain. This CDR3 is built from 18 residues. V was cut by 0 bases and J by 4 bases, with 21 bases left in between. CDR3 sequence reads: CASSQSSRGLTGAYGYTF. Here the CDR3 DNA reads TGCGCCAGCAGTCAATCCAGTAGGGGACTAACTGGAGCCTATGGCTACACCTTC.

This clonotype has more than one count but fewer than ten. This chain joins TRBV7-2 and TRBJ2-7, with no clear D. Trimming stripped 2 bases from V and 4 bases from J, with 15 bases between. CDR1 is SGHTA, CDR2 FQGNSA, per germline. CDR3 length: 15 residues. CDR3 region: CASSLRSVPSYEQYF. As DNA, the CDR3 is TGTGCCAGCAGCTTACGGTCAGTCCCATCGTACGAGCAGTACTTC.

The count of this clonotype is one. The CDR3 region is CASSQVWGGRRTEAFF. The CDR3 bases are TGCGCCAGCAGCCAAGTCTGGGGGGGGCGGCGGACTGAAGCTTTCTTT. The chain combines TRBV4-3 with TRBJ1-1, with a weak D call TRBD1 (6 bases). The V end lost 1 base, the J end lost 5 bases, and 17 bases lay between the germline ends. The CDR3 runs 16 residues. The germline CDR1 and CDR2 sequences are LGHNA and YSLEER.

There are a few counts of this clonotype. The CDR3 coding sequence is TGTGCCAGCAGTTTGACTGGGGAAGGGCATGGCTACACCTTC. This translates into CASSLTGEGHGYTF. The chain joins TRBV27 to TRBJ1-2; D not resolved. This CDR3 is 14 amino acids long. Trimming cost V 3 bases and J 6 bases, with 14 bases left between them. CDR1 MNHEY and CDR2 SMNVEV come from the germline V gene (reference sequence).

This chain connects TRBV18 to TRBJ1-2; 8 nucleotides align to TRBD1. The germline V gene has CDR1 KGHSH and CDR2 LQKENI. The J segment lost 7 bases and the V segment lost 5 bases, leaving 9 bases of the junction unmatched. CDR3 length: 14 residues. Here the CDR3 reads CASSAGQGLRGYTF. Written as DNA, the CDR3 is TGTGCCAGCTCAGCCGGACAGGGTTTGCGTGGCTACACCTTC.

As concerns this clonotype: One end of the junction is discordant with germline, which a read error may explain. The gene calls are TRBV7-2 and TRBJ1-2, with TRBD1 matching over 8 bases. The CDR3 is 16 residues long. CDR1 is SGHTA and CDR2 is FQGNSA in the germline V gene. This CDR3 is CASTLMGTGGVDGYTF. CDR3 bases: TGTGCCAGCACCTTAATGGGGACAGGTGGAGTTGATGGCTACACCTTC.

The J gene is TRBJ1-6, the V gene TRBV12-3 or TRBV12-4; the match to TRBD1 covers 7 bases. Losses at the gene ends were 5 bases for V and 14 bases for J; bases not matched to a gene: 15. The CDR3 length is 15 residues. The CDR3 is CASSGRQTGPETLHF. CDR3 in DNA: TGTGCCAGCAGTGGCCGACAGACAGGGCCCGAAACCCTCCACTTT.

This clonotype was observed a few times. This rearrangement joins TRBV7-8 to TRBJ2-7; 7 positions agree with TRBD2. V dropped 5 bases and J dropped 0; count of bases not matched to a gene: 10. This CDR3 is built from 16 residues. Germline assignment: CDR1 SGHVS and CDR2 FQNEAQ. The CDR3 bases are TGTGCCAGCAGCGGAGGCCGCGGGGGTCCCTCCTACGAGCAGTACTTC. Translated: CASSGGRGGPSYEQYF.

The chain is built from TRBV4-1 and TRBJ2-4; 12 nucleotides line up with TRBD2. The J call is uncertain, as TRBJ2-7 better fits the DNA end. The germline V gene encodes CDR1 MGHRA and CDR2 YSYEKL. This CDR3 spans 17 amino acids. The CDR3 loop reads CASSQDSLAGGSYEQYF. In DNA form, the CDR3 reads TGCGCCAGCAGCCAAGATAGTCTAGCGGGGGGGTCCTACGAGCAGTACTTC.